This TCR beta chain is from a study of cytomegalovirus exposure and HLA in healthy donors. The study's findings and limits: In a later analysis, about 17,000 TCR beta sequences were associated with HLA alleles at 0.05 false discovery rate. Within the data, a cluster of highly shared sequence variants was likely a sequencing artifact. Later work found most CMV-associated TCR beta chains apparently HLA-restricted. In an earlier analysis, about 87% or about 30%: the productive usage of most TCR beta V segments.

This PCR relied on a set of 60 Vbeta primers and 13 Jbeta primers. Only in-frame clones appear in the TCRdb table, and some are missing; sequencing was by immunoSEQ multiplex PCR. Of about 110,000 clones in the sample, approximately 83% were seen once. Points on this clone: The antigen remains unidentified.

Material: PBMCs. The sequence came from a woman aged 18-29 years in good health and CMV-seronegative.

The CDR3 region is CASSSSGTGFYEQYF. Written as DNA, the CDR3 is TGTGCCAGCAGTTCCAGCGGGACAGGGTTCTACGAGCAGTACTTC. The chain employs TRBV28 and TRBJ2-7, with 9 bases identical to TRBD1. Germline assignment: CDR1 MDHEN and CDR2 SYDVKM. After removal of 4 bases from V and 3 bases from J, the junction contained 7 bases not matched to a gene. CDR3 length: 15 residues.